This is a list of T cell receptor beta chains from one sample in a study of control samples from healthy donors and cancer patients. The data were produced by immunoSEQ multiplex PCR, yet TCRdb's version contains in-frame clones alone and is incomplete. The table has 150,000 to 200,000 clones, approximately 94% seen once; the top ten hold around 1.5%. The specimen sequenced was blood. Receptors were obtained from a woman in her late teens or twenties in good health. Each CDR3 is given without its conserved first and last residue. The order of the fields is J gene, V gene, CDR3 protein.

TRBJ1-1 TRBV5-6 ASSLYGTENTEAF
TRBJ1-1 TRBV7-8 ASSHTGSRAEAF
TRBJ2-5 TRBV7-9 ASSLGTAQETQY
TRBJ2-3 TRBV30 AWSVCSRSTGGGTDTQY
TRBJ2-6 TRBV2 ASSQGTAGANVLT
TRBJ2-2 TRBV29-1 SVEDGRTGELF
TRBJ2-2 TRBV24-1 ATSRRPGELF
TRBJ1-1 TRBV18 ASSPWASPQAF
TRBJ1-5 TRBV28 ASSGTGNQPQH
TRBJ2-2 TRBV7-5 ARSLVRNTGELF
TRBJ2-1 TRBV28 ASSLGGGPINEQF
TRBJ2-2 TRBV19 ASSFSTANTGELF
TRBJ2-1 TRBV6-2/TRBV6-3 ASSWTSGREV
TRBJ2-1 TRBV11-3 ASSLVRDNEQF
TRBJ1-1 TRBV10-1 ASSEGSGPDTEAF
TRBJ1-1 TRBV7-9 ASTQTGGSTEAF